This T cell receptor beta chain was sequenced for a study of blood T cell repertoires in COVID-19. Study context: PBMCs, B-cell-depleted T cells, or T cells provided the cDNA or gDNA that made up the material.

Some clones are missing from TCRdb's copy, which holds only in-frame ones; the method was immunoSEQ multiplex PCR. The sample has under 80,000 clones; around 80% are singletons. Germline CDR1 LNHDA, CDR2 SQIVND (reference sequence). With 3 bases clipped from V and 3 bases from J, the junction kept 4 bases outside the gene matches. The CDR3 runs to 14 residues. Specimen: peripheral blood. The J gene is TRBJ2-5, the V gene TRBV19, with 7 bases aligning to TRBD2. The clonotype was recovered from an elderly woman with active or convalescent COVID-19. CDR3 in DNA: TGTGCCAGTAGTATGTTTGGGGGGGAAGAGACCCAGTACTTC. Protein: CASSMFGGEETQYF. Combining the CDR3 with reference TRBV19 and TRBJ2-5 gives the whole variable domain DGGITQSPKYLFRKEGQNVTLSCEQNLNHDAMYWYRQDPGQGLRLIYYSQIVNDFQKGDIAEGYSVSREKKESFPLTVTSAQKNPTAFYLCASSMFGGEETQYFGPGTRLLVL.